A selection of T cell receptor beta chains follows, all from one sample in a study of blood T cell repertoires in COVID-19. Profiled with immunoSEQ multiplex PCR; TCRdb holds only in-frame clones, not every one. This table has about 230,000 clones, 85% to 90% appearing once. Sequencing was carried out using peripheral blood. These receptor sequences come from a man between 45 and 60 years old with COVID-19, enrolled during active disease. The conserved cysteine and the conserved F or W are not part of the CDR3 here.

v_gene	j_gene	CDR3aa
TRBV6-5	TRBJ2-5	ASSYGGSETQY
TRBV14	TRBJ1-1	ASSQFPSTEAF
TRBV5-1	TRBJ2-1	ASSPTSVNEQF
TRBV18	TRBJ2-7	ASSPPGDRVTYEQY
TRBV28	TRBJ1-2	ASTLTGPYGYT
TRBV27	TRBJ2-1	ASSPQGSYNEQF
TRBV28	TRBJ2-7	ASSFGGGGSYEQY
TRBV28	TRBJ2-5	ASSKQGVRETQY
TRBV3-1/TRBV3-2	TRBJ1-2	ASSQRLGQGRDYGYT
TRBV19	TRBJ2-3	ASTTGEGTDTQY
TRBV5-6	TRBJ1-6	ASSSTGNSPLH
TRBV28	TRBJ2-1	ASWAGSSYNEQF
TRBV11-2	TRBJ2-7	ASSPTGYEQY
TRBV4-2	TRBJ2-7	ASSQGRDSQLIYEQY
TRBV4-2	TRBJ2-5	ASSQDEWGLAGLETQY
TRBV5-4	TRBJ2-3	ASSSLAADPTDTQY
TRBV7-2	TRBJ2-2	ASSLGRVNTGELF
TRBV7-6	TRBJ2-3	ASSATAGTTDTQY
TRBV6-4	TRBJ2-2	ASRGTGGTGELF
TRBV6-4	TRBJ2-3	ASSDSSRDTDTQY
TRBV19	TRBJ2-7	ASSIGTTYEQY
TRBV5-4	TRBJ1-2	ASSKGQGQDGYT
TRBV27	TRBJ2-1	ASSSGQGGYNEQF
TRBV10-3	TRBJ1-6	AIRGQGADSPLH